This T cell receptor beta chain was recovered during a study of long-term antiretroviral therapy in people with HIV. At least two post-ART and at least one pre-ART PBMC sample were available for each donor. Without exception, participants with HIV were treated in the United States. CDR3 length: 14 residues. Germline V gene sequence: CDR1 LNHDA, CDR2 SQIVND (reference sequence). Trimming removed 5 bases at V and 1 base at J, with 8 bases between. Assay version v3.0 of immunoSEQ was used, and it was run at survey level. Sequencing was directed toward about 40,000-55,000 T-cell genomes in each sample. TCRdb's table, derived via immunoSEQ multiplex PCR, lists solely in-frame clones and lacks some. The sample carries tens of thousands of clones, roughly 80% recorded once. Findings and limits, study-wide: Specimens of blood were obtained during about 2004 to 2018, possibly under older ART regimens.

This clone was counted only a few times. Its specificity is not known. The starting material was unsorted PBMCs, obtained 1.5 years after starting antiretroviral therapy. This chain uses TRBV19 with TRBJ2-2, with D possibly being TRBD2 (6 bases). The source is a man in his late teens or twenties with HIV. The CDR3 DNA is TGTGCCAGTAGTTCGGGGGTGAACACCGGGGAGCTGTTTTTT. It encodes CASSSGVNTGELFF.